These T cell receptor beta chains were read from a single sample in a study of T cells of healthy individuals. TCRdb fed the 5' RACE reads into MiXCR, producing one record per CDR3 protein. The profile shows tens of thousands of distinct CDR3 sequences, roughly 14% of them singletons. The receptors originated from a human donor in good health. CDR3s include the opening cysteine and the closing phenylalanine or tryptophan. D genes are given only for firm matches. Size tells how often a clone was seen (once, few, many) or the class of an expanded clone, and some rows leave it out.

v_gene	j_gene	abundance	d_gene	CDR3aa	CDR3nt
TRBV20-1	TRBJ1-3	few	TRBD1	CSARETGSAGNTIYF	TGCAGTGCTAGAGAGACAGGGTCGGCTGGAAACACCATATATTTT
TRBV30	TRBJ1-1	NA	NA	CAWTEENTEAFF	TGTGCCTGGACCGAGGAGAACACTGAAGCTTTCTTT
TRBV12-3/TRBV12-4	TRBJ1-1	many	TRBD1	CASSPSDRANTEAFF	TGTGCCAGCTCCCCATCGGACAGGGCGAACACTGAAGCTTTCTTT
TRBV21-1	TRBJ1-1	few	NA	CASSKSGPASTEAFF	TGTGCCAGCAGCAAATCCGGGCCGGCCTCCACTGAAGCTTTCTTT
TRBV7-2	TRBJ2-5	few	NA	CASSTLRGLVTQYF	TGTGCCAGCAGCACCCTCAGGGGTCTCGTGACCCAGTACTTC
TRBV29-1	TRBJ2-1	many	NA	CSVEMGRQFF	TGCAGCGTTGAAATGGGTAGGCAGTTCTTC
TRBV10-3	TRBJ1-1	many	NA	CAISEGGRTEAFFGQGTTEAFF	NA
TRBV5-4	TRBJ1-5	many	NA	CASSSDGGNQPQHF	TGTGCCAGCAGCTCCGACGGGGGCAATCAGCCCCAGCATTTT
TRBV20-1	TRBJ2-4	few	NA	CSAWNGDKNIQYF	TGCAGTGCCTGGAACGGGGACAAAAACATTCAGTACTTC
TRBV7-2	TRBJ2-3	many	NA	CASSSAADTQYF	TGTGCCAGCAGCTCAGCGGCAGATACGCAGTATTTT
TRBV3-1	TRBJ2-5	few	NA	CASSQVAETQYF	TGTGCCAGCAGCCAAGTTGCGGAGACCCAGTACTTC
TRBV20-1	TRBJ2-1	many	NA	CSAPITGRINEQFF	TGCAGTGCTCCAATAACAGGGAGAATTAATGAGCAGTTCTTC
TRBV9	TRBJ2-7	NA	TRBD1	CASSMDRGTYEQYF	TGTGCCAGCAGCATGGACAGGGGAACCTACGAGCAGTACTTC
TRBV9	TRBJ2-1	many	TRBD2	CASSPRRSSGLENEQFF	TGTGCCAGCAGCCCCCGTCGGTCTAGCGGGCTGGAAAATGAGCAGTTCTTC
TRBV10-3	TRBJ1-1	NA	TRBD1	CATSGTGQNTEAFF	TGTGCCACCTCCGGGACAGGGCAGAACACTGAAGCTTTCTTT
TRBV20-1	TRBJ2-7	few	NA	CSATGPGFKPYF	TGCAGTGCAACCGGACCCGGATTTAAGCCGTACTTC
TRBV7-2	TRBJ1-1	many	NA	CASSLEPGNTHEAFF	TGTGCCAGCAGCTTAGAGCCAGGAAATACTCATGAAGCTTTCTTT
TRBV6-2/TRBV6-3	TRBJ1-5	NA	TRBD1	CASSQRTGLNQPQHF	TGTGCCAGCAGTCAAAGGACAGGGCTAAATCAGCCCCAGCATTTT
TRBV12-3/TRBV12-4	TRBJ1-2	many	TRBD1	CASNRQGYGYTF	TGTGCCAGCAACCGACAGGGATATGGCTACACCTTC
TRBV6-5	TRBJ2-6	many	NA	CASSYTEGSGANVLTF	TGTGCCAGCAGTTACACTGAGGGGTCTGGGGCCAACGTCCTGACTTTC
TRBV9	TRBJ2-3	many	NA	CASSVGGFPEDTQYF	TGTGCCAGCAGCGTCGGGGGATTCCCCGAGGATACGCAGTATTTT
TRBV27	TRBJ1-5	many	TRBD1	CASSPKTRGHSGNQPQHF	TGTGCCAGCAGTCCGAAAACCAGGGGGCATAGCGGCAATCAGCCCCAGCATTTT
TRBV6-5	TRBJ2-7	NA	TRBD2	CASSLRTSSYEQYF	TGTGCCAGCAGTCTCAGGACTAGTAGTTACGAGCAGTACTTC
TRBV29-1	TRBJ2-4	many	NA	CSAGENIQYF	TGCAGCGCTGGGGAAAACATTCAGTACTTC
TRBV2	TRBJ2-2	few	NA	CASSEVSGTGELFF	TGTGCCAGCAGTGAAGTCTCGGGGACCGGGGAGCTGTTTTTT
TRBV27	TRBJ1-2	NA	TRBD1	CAVTWDRGQRDYGYTF	TGTGCCGTAACCTGGGACAGGGGGCAGAGGGACTATGGCTACACCTTC
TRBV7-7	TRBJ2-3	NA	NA	CASSQRPNTPDTQYF	TGTGCCAGCAGCCAGAGACCGAATACACCGGATACGCAGTATTTT
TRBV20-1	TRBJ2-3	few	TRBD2	CSPTQGRAGGDTQYF	TGCAGTCCTACCCAGGGTCGAGCGGGAGGGGATACGCAGTATTTT
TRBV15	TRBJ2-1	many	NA	CATSRELPREQFF	TGTGCCACCAGCAGAGAACTACCTCGGGAGCAGTTCTTC
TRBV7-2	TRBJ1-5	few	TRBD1	CASSLSGGSNQPQHF	TGTGCCAGCAGCTTATCAGGGGGAAGCAATCAGCCCCAGCATTTT
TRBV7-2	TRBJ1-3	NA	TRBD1	CASSPSTGRANTIYF	TGTGCCAGCAGCCCATCGACAGGGAGGGCGAACACCATATATTTT
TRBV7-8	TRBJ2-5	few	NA	CASSFQGRETQYF	TGTGCCAGCAGCTTTCAGGGGCGAGAGACCCAGTACTTC
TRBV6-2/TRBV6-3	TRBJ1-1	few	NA	CASSRYGKGITEAFF	TGTGCCAGCAGTCGTTATGGAAAGGGTATCACTGAAGCTTTCTTT